This entry concerns a single TCR beta chain. The CDR3 is 14 residues long. Trimming took 1 base from V and 1 from J, leaving 5 bases between them. In germline, CDR1 is DFQATT, CDR2 SNEGSKA (reference sequence). These data come from a study of T cells in Graves' hyperthyroidism and ophthalmopathy. What was amplified from RNA transcripts were TCR beta CDR3 regions. HTBI primers were employed in a first-round RT-PCR of the TCR CDR3. TCRdb reprocessed the multiplex PCR reads with MiXCR, giving one entry per CDR3 protein. Among about 570,000 distinct CDR3 sequences listed, 46% were seen once. The sample consisted of peripheral blood or thyroid tissue (not recorded which). This receptor was identified in an adult woman with Graves' disease, either hyperthyroidism or ophthalmopathy (not recorded which). The chain is built from TRBV20-1 and TRBJ1-6; D ambiguous. The CDR3 spells CSARGRSYNSPLHF. CDR3 nucleotides: TGCAGTGCTAGAGGCAGGTCCTATAATTCACCCCTCCACTTT.